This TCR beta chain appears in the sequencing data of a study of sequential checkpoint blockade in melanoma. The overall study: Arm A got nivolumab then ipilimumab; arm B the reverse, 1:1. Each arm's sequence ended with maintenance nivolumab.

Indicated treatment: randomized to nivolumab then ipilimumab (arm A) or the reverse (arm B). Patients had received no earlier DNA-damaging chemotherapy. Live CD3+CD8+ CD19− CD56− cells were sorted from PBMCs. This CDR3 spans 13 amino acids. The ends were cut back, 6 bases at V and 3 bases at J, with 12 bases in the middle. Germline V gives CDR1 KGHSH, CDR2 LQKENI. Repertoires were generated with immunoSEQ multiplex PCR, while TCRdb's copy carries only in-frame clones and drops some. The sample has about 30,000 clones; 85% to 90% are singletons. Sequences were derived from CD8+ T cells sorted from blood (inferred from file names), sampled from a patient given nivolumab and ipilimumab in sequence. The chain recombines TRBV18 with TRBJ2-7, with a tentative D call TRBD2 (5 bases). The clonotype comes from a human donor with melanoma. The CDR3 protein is CASSHSESYEQYF. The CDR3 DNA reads TGTGCCAGCTCCCATAGCGAGAGCTACGAGCAGTACTTC.